Presented here are 32 T cell receptor beta chains from one specimen sequenced in a study of T cell repertoires in cytomegalovirus infection (dated by TCRdb to the late 2010s). This sample's treatment or condition label indicates: in vitro stimulation with specific CMV peptide epitopes to enrich CMV-specific T cells. Reads for this sample came from an Illumina HiSeq 1500. Using fastp trimming at Q25 and MiXCR clonotype assembly, TCRdb reanalyzed the public sequencing data and kept in-frame beta chains. Rows are combined by CDR3 protein, so each entry shows the most common genes and DNA. Across this sample there are 800,000 to 950,000 distinct CDR3 sequences, with approximately 32% seen only once. Together, the top ten hold 12% of the sample. No antigen has been identified for these receptors. The sequenced sample was cultured CD8+ T cells from PBMCs, obtained from culture after CMV antigen stimulation. These TCRs come from a human donor in good health (CMV status not recorded). Some clones in this sample may be carry-over from other donors' samples.

This clonotype was counted between two and nine times. This chain uses TRBV19 with TRBJ1-1; TRBD1 matches 8 bases. From germline, CDR1 is LNHDA and CDR2 SQIVND (reference sequence). This CDR3 is built from 15 residues. J gave up 4 bases and V 6 bases, and 10 bases lay outside the gene matches. The CDR3 bases are TGTGCCAGTAGAAGGACAGGGTATCTCGTCACTGAAGCTTTCTTT. Translating it yields CASRRTGYLVTEAFF.

The chain links TRBV12-3 or TRBV12-4 to TRBJ1-4; 8 bases are a match to TRBD1. CDR3 length equals 15 residues. The V gene end was trimmed by 5 bases and the J gene end by 4 bases; junction bases not matched to a gene: 6. The CDR3 coding sequence is TGTGCCAGCAGTGATCCGGGACAGGATAATGAAAAACTGTTTTTT. Its translation: CASSDPGQDNEKLFF.

Only a few counts were recorded for this clonotype. The V and J genes are TRBV20-1 and TRBJ2-3; 11 nucleotides match TRBD2. The V and J ends lost 3 bases and 0 bases, in that order; junction bases with no gene match: 14. The V gene's germline CDR1 is DFQATT and CDR2 SNEGSKA (reference sequence). This CDR3 region has 19 residues. CDR3 nucleotide sequence: TGCAGTGCTAGTATCACTAGCGGGGGCCTCAGTGCTAGCACAGATACGCAGTATTTT. This codes for CSASITSGGLSASTDTQYF.

This clonotype was counted many times. The chain combines TRBV6-1 with TRBJ1-1; possibly TRBD1 for D (5 bases). V lost 1 base and J lost 2, with 8 bases in between. CDR3 length: 14 amino acids. Germline CDR1 and CDR2: MNHNS and SASEGT. The CDR3 region is CASSEGRANTEAFF. CDR3 bases: TGTGCCAGCAGTGAAGGCAGGGCTAACACTGAAGCTTTCTTT.

This rearrangement joins TRBV6-5 to TRBJ2-1, with D hard to call. The V gene's germline CDR1 is MNHEY and CDR2 SVGAGI. The CDR3 loop spans 15 amino acids. Deletions cut 0 bases from V and 8 bases from J, with 14 bases between. CDR3 DNA: TGTGCCAGCAGTTACTCGTCGGGTATTTATGATGAGCAGTTCTTC. This codes for CASSYSSGIYDEQFF.

The chain links TRBV7-8 to TRBJ2-6, with D unresolved. This CDR3 is built from 17 residues. CDR1 SGHVS and CDR2 FQNEAQ come from the germline V gene. V was pared by 0 bases and J by 4 bases, with 13 bases between. For the CDR3, the DNA is TGTGCCAGCAGCTTAGCGCCCCCGAAATCCGGGGCCAACGTCCTGACTTTC. This encodes CASSLAPPKSGANVLTF.

The rearrangement uses TRBV19 and TRBJ2-7; D unresolved. The CDR3 extends over 14 amino acids. V gave up 3 bases and J gave up 2 bases, with 11 bases separating them. Germline lookup yields CDR1 LNHDA and CDR2 SQIVND (reference sequence). CDR3 amino acids: CASSINVRAYEQYF. Here the CDR3 DNA reads TGTGCCAGTAGTATTAACGTAAGAGCCTACGAGCAGTACTTC.

On this clonotype: The junction departs from the called germline gene at one end, perhaps through a read error. CDR3 sequence reads: CTSSDRANTEAFF. As DNA, the CDR3 is TGCACCAGCAGCGACAGGGCGAACACTGAAGCTTTCTTT. The rearrangement links TRBV5-1 to TRBJ1-1; the match to TRBD1 covers 7 bases. The CDR3 has 13 residues. Germline lookup yields CDR1 SGHRS and CDR2 YFSETQ.

This clonotype has only a few counts. The chain combines TRBV4-1 with TRBJ1-4, with D perhaps TRBD1 (5 bases). V lost 0 bases, J lost 8 bases, and 13 bases lay in between. This CDR3 has 15 amino acids. Germline V CDR1 and CDR2: MGHRA, YSYEKL. The CDR3 spells CASSQELSGWEKLFF. The CDR3 bases are TGCGCCAGCAGCCAAGAACTTTCAGGGTGGGAAAAACTGTTTTTT.

Concerning this clonotype itself: One end of the junction is discordant with germline, which a read error may explain. This chain uses TRBV7-9 with TRBJ2-3; 12 bases match TRBD2. The CDR3 sequence is 18 residues long. In germline, CDR1 is SEHNR, CDR2 FQNEAQ (reference sequence). DNA of the CDR3: TGTGTCAGCAGCGGGTGGACTAGCGGGGCATCTAGCACAGATACGCAGTATTTT. Encoded protein: CVSSGWTSGASSTDTQYF.

This clonotype occurred many times. This chain links TRBV7-8 with TRBJ2-4, with D perhaps matching TRBD2 (6 bases). The CDR3 extends over 14 amino acids. V lost 0 bases to trimming and J lost 5 bases, with 8 bases between them. The germline CDR1 and CDR2 sequences are SGHVS and FQNEAQ. For the CDR3, the DNA is TGTGCCAGCAGCTTAGCTGGAGGGGAAAACATTCAGTACTTC. Translation: CASSLAGGENIQYF.

The gene calls are TRBV4-3 and TRBJ2-1, with D maybe TRBD2 (5 bases). Trimming stripped 1 base from V and 13 bases from J, with 17 bases between. CDR1 and CDR2 from the germline V gene are LGHNA and YSLEER. The CDR3 length is 14 residues. CDR3 in DNA: TGCGCCAGCAGCCAAGGTGTCGAGCGGCCCCATCAGTTCTTC. It yields the protein CASSQGVERPHQFF.

In its sample, this clonotype was seen once. The DNA of the CDR3 is TGTGCCAGCAGCCAAGAAACAGGGTACACAGATACGCAGTATTTT. Translated, it gives CASSQETGYTDTQYF. This chain joins TRBV14 and TRBJ2-3; possible D gene TRBD1, 6 bases. Between the trimmed V and J ends, which lost 0 bases and 2 bases, there was a span of 9 bases. The CDR3 is made up of 15 amino acids. Germline CDR1 and CDR2: SGHDN and FVKESK.

V usage is TRBV6-1 and J usage is TRBJ1-1; TRBD1 might be the D (5 bases). CDR1 is MNHNS, CDR2 SASEGT, per germline. The CDR3 consists of 14 residues. V lost 2 bases, J lost 4 bases, and 11 bases lay in between. CDR3 loop: CASSEKGLSTEAFF. In DNA form, the CDR3 reads TGTGCCAGCAGTGAAAAGGGGCTGAGCACTGAAGCTTTCTTT.

This clonotype was seen a single time. The chain links TRBV6-1 to TRBJ2-1; D might be TRBD1 (6 bases). The V and J ends lost 4 bases and 12 bases respectively, with 16 bases between them. This CDR3 comprises 13 residues. Germline CDR1 and CDR2: MNHNS and SASEGT. The CDR3: CASSATGYAVQFF. CDR3 DNA: TGTGCCAGCAGTGCTACAGGGTACGCTGTGCAGTTCTTC.

The sample holds a few counts of this clonotype. CDR3 sequence (DNA): TGTGCCAGCGGGTATAGCGGGGGGGCCTATGAGCAGTTCTTC. Translated: CASGYSGGAYEQFF. The genes are TRBV6-6 and TRBJ2-1; 11 bases fit TRBD2. Germline CDR1 MNHNY, CDR2 SVGAGI (reference sequence). This CDR3 has 14 residues. The J segment lost 8 bases and the V segment lost 8 bases, leaving 8 bases of the junction unmatched.

In this sample, this clonotype turned up many times. The chain carries TRBV7-2 and TRBJ1-1; D may be TRBD1 (5 bases). Trimming cost V 5 bases and J 0 bases, with 10 bases left between them. From germline, CDR1 is SGHTA and CDR2 FQGNSA. This CDR3 has 14 residues. The chain's CDR3 is CASSPVGVNTEAFF. CDR3 bases: TGTGCCAGCAGCCCCGTAGGGGTGAACACTGAAGCTTTCTTT.

V is TRBV9 and J is TRBJ2-1; TRBD2 agrees at 8 bases. The CDR3 length is 14 residues. Germline loops: CDR1 SGDLS, CDR2 YYNGEE. V shed 0 bases and J 7 bases; nucleotides not matched to a gene: 3. The CDR3 coding sequence is TGTGCCAGCAGCGTAGTAGCGGGGAAAAATGAGCAGTTCTTC. Amino acid sequence: CASSVVAGKNEQFF. The whole variable domain, filled in from reference TRBV9 and TRBJ2-1, reads DSGVTQTPKHLITATGQRVTLRCSPRSGDLSVYWYQQSLDQGLQFLIQYYNGEERAKGNILERFSAQQFPDLHSELNLSSLELGDSALYFCASSVVAGKNEQFFGPGTRLTVL.

This clonotype was observed a handful of times. This chain links TRBV12-3 or TRBV12-4 with TRBJ2-5, with 13 bases lining up with TRBD2. V lost 5 bases to trimming and J lost 5 bases; unmatched junction nucleotides: 5. The CDR3 contains 15 residues. The CDR3 reads CASSRRTSGGETQYF. The CDR3 region has the DNA TGTGCCAGCAGTCGTAGGACTAGCGGGGGCGAGACCCAGTACTTC.

V and J are TRBV27 and TRBJ2-7; no reliable D call. The germline V gene encodes CDR1 MNHEY and CDR2 SMNVEV (reference sequence). The CDR3 is 12 amino acids. Trimming stripped 11 bases from V and 0 bases from J, with 11 bases between. The CDR3 here is CAGFLGSYEQYV. The CDR3 nucleotides are TGTGCCGGCTTTCTCGGCTCCTACGAGCAGTACGTC.

This clonotype was seen only a few times. The chain couples TRBV19 to TRBJ2-1, with TRBD2 matching over 13 bases. J lost 8 bases, V lost 10 bases, and 8 bases had no gene match. From germline, CDR1 is LNHDA and CDR2 SQIVND (reference sequence). The CDR3 is 14 amino acids. The CDR3 sequence: CATVDTSGGDEQFF. The CDR3 region has the DNA TGTGCCACCGTAGATACTAGCGGGGGGGATGAGCAGTTCTTC.

The rearrangement joins TRBV29-1 to TRBJ1-1, with D hard to call. CDR3 length equals 13 residues. The V end lost 4 bases, the J end lost 2 bases, and 11 bases lay between the germline ends. CDR1 and CDR2 (germline): SQVTM, ANQGSEA. The CDR3 reads CSVGDGGNTEAFF. The CDR3 DNA follows: TGCAGCGTTGGCGACGGCGGAAACACTGAAGCTTTCTTT.

V is TRBV7-9 and J is TRBJ2-7, with 9 bases that match TRBD1. Germline V gene lookup returns CDR1 SEHNR and CDR2 FQNEAQ (reference sequence). The CDR3 is made up of 14 amino acids. J was trimmed by 5 bases and V by 5 bases; bases with no gene match: 7. CDR3 region: CASSLGQGRHEQYF. CDR3 coding DNA: TGTGCCAGCAGCCTAGGACAGGGGAGGCACGAGCAGTACTTC.

The rearrangement joins TRBV24-1 to TRBJ2-3; 11 bases align to TRBD2. There are 15 residues in the CDR3. Looked up from germline, CDR1 is KGHDR and CDR2 is SFDVKD. Germline trimming cut 7 bases from V and 2 bases from J; bases unmatched to any gene: 4. The CDR3 region is CATSTSGGITDTQYF. CDR3 DNA: TGTGCCACCAGCACTAGCGGGGGAATCACAGATACGCAGTATTTT.

This sequence joins TRBV12-3 or TRBV12-4 and TRBJ2-1; 11 nucleotides match TRBD2. The CDR3 totals 17 residues. The junction had 16 bases not matched to a gene; V was cut back by 7 bases and J by 8 bases. CDR3 in DNA: TGTGCCAGCACCTTGGGGTTAGCGGGGGGGCGGTTGGATGAGCAGTTCTTC. This translates into CASTLGLAGGRLDEQFF.

V gene TRBV7-9 combines with J gene TRBJ1-1, with TRBD1 matching over 10 bases. The junction had 10 bases not matched to a gene; V was cut back by 5 bases and J by 1 base. Per germline, CDR1 SEHNR and CDR2 FQNEAQ (reference sequence). The CDR3 is made up of 17 amino acids. The CDR3 DNA reads TGTGCCAGCAGCCTCAGAGGACAGGGGGGGGCGAACACTGAAGCTTTCTTT. It encodes CASSLRGQGGANTEAFF.

This clonotype was picked up a small number of times. The CDR3 DNA follows: TGTGCCAGCAGTCGGACGGAGGCCTACGAGCAGTACTTC. Amino acid sequence: CASSRTEAYEQYF. The chain joins TRBV12-3 or TRBV12-4 to TRBJ2-7; D possibly corresponds to TRBD2 (5 bases). The CDR3 contains 13 residues. Trimming stripped 5 bases from V and 2 bases from J, with 10 bases between.

In its sample, this clonotype was seen once. The chain carries TRBV12-3 or TRBV12-4 and TRBJ2-7; 14 nucleotides line up with TRBD2. This CDR3 is 16 amino acids long. Trimming removed 3 bases from V and 0 bases from J; junction bases left unmatched: 1. This CDR3 reads CASSFGTSGSSYEQYV. The CDR3 nucleotides are TGTGCCAGCAGTTTTGGGACTAGCGGGAGCTCCTACGAGCAGTACGTC.

This clonotype was seen a single time. The chain uses TRBV3-1 and TRBJ1-1; D unclear. Trimming cost V 0 bases and J 3 bases, with 11 bases left between them. Germline lookup yields CDR1 LGHDT and CDR2 YNNKEL (reference sequence). The CDR3 has 15 residues. CDR3 residues: CASSQEPGLDTEAFF. CDR3 DNA sequence: TGTGCCAGCAGCCAAGAACCGGGCTTGGACACTGAAGCTTTCTTT.

The rearrangement joins TRBV12-3 or TRBV12-4 to TRBJ2-2; D may match TRBD1 or TRBD2 (5 bases each). This CDR3 is built from 13 residues. The V gene lost 3 bases and the J gene lost 6 bases, with 8 bases spanning the gap. CDR3 coding DNA: TGTGCCAGCAGTTTGGGGGAGCCCGGGGAGCTGTTTTTT. The encoded protein is CASSLGEPGELFF.

This clonotype turned up a few times. V is TRBV7-3 and J is TRBJ2-5; 7 bases are shared with TRBD2. J lost 4 bases, V lost 0 bases, and 5 bases had no gene match. There are 15 residues in the CDR3. Germline values: CDR1 SGHTA, CDR2 FQGTGA. The CDR3 DNA reads TGTGCCAGCAGCTTAACGGGACTATCAGGAGAGACCCAGTACTTC. Translation: CASSLTGLSGETQYF.

This clonotype came up many times. The rearrangement links TRBV12-3 or TRBV12-4 to TRBJ2-6; the match to TRBD1 covers 7 bases. V was pared by 4 bases and J by 0 bases, with 3 bases of the junction left unmatched. The length of the CDR3 is 16 residues. As DNA, the CDR3 is TGTGCCAGCAGTTCCCCAGGGGGCTCTGGGGCCAACGTCCTGACTTTC. This codes for CASSSPGGSGANVLTF.